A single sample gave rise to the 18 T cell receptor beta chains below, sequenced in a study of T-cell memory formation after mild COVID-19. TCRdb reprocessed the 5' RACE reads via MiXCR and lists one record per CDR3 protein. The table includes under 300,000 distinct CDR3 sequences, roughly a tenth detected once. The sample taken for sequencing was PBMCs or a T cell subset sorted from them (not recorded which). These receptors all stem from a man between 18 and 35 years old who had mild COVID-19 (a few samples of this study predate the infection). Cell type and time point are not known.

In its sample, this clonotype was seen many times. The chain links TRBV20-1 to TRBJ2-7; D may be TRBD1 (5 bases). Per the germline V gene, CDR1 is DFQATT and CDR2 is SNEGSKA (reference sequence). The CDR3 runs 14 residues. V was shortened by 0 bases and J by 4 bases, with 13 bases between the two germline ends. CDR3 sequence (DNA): TGCAGTGCTAGAGACGACAGTAACACTTACGAGCAGTACGTC. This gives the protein CSARDDSNTYEQYV.

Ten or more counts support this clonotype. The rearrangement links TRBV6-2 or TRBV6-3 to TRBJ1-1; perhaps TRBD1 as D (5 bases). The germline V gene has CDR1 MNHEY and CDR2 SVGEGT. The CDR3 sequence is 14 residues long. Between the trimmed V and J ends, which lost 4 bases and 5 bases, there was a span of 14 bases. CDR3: CASSFPGWETEAFF. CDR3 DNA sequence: TGTGCCAGCAGTTTTCCAGGGTGGGAGACTGAAGCTTTCTTT.

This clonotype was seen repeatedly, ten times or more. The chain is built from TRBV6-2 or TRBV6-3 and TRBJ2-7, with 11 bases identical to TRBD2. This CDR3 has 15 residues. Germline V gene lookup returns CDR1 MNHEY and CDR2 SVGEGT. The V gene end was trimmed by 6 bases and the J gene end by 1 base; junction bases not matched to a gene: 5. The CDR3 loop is CASSYGTSGSYEQYF. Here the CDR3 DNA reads TGTGCCAGCAGCTACGGGACTAGCGGTTCCTACGAGCAGTACTTC.

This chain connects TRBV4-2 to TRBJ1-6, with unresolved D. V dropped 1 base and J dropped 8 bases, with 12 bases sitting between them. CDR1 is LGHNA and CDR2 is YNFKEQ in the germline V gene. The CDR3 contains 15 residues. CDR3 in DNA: TGTGCCAGCAGCCAAGTGTGGGATATTTATTCACCCCTCCACTTT. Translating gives CASSQVWDIYSPLHF.

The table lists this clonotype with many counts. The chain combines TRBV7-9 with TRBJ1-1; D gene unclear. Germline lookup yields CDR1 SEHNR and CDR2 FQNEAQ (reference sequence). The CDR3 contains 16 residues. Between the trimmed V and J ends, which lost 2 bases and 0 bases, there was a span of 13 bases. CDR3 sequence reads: CASSLPGLGMNTEAFF. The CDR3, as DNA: TGTGCCAGCAGCTTACCTGGGCTGGGCATGAACACTGAAGCTTTCTTT.

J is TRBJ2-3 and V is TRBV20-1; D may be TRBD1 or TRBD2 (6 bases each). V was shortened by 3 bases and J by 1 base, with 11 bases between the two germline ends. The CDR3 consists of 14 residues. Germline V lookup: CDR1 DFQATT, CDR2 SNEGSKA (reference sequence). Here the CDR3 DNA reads TGCAGTGCTAGTGGAGGGGGGCGCACAGATACGCAGTATTTT. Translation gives CSASGGGRTDTQYF.

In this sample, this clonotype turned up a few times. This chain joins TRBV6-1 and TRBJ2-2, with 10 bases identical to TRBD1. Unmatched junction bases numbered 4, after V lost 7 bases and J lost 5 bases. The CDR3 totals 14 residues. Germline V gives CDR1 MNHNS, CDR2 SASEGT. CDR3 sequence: CASNRDRGTGELFF. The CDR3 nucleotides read TGTGCCAGCAACCGGGACAGGGGAACCGGGGAGCTGTTTTTT.

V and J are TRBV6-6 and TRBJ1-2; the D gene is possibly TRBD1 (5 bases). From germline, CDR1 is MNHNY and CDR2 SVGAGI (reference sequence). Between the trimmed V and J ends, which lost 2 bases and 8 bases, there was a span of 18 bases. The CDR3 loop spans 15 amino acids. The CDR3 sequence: CASSYLGGGSGGYTF. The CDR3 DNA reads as TGTGCCAGCAGTTACCTCGGGGGGGGATCGGGCGGCTACACCTTC.

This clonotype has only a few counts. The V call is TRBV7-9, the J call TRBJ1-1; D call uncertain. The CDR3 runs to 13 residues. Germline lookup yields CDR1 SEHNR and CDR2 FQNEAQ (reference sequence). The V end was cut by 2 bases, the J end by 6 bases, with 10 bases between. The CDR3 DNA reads TGTGCCAGCAGCTTAATCGGGAGCGCTGAAGCTTTCTTT. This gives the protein CASSLIGSAEAFF.

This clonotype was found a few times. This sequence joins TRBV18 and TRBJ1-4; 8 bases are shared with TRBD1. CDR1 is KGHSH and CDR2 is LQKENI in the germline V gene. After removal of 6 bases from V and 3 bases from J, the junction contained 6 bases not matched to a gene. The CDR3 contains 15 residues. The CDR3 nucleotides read TGTGCCAGCTCGGCCCAGGGGGCACCTAATGAAAAACTGTTTTTT. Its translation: CASSAQGAPNEKLFF.

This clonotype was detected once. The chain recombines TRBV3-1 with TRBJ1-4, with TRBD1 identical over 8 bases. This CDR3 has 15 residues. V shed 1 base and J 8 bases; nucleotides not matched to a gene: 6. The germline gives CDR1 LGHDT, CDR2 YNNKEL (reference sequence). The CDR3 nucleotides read TGTGCCAGCAGCCAAGTCCAGGGGGCCCTGGAAAAACTGTTTTTT. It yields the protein CASSQVQGALEKLFF.

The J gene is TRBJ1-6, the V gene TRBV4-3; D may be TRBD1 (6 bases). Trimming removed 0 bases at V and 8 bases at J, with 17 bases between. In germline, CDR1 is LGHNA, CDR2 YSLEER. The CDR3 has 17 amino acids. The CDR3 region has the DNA TGCGCCAGCAGCCAAGACCCCTCAGGGGTCGGGGATTCACCCCTCCACTTT. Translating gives CASSQDPSGVGDSPLHF.

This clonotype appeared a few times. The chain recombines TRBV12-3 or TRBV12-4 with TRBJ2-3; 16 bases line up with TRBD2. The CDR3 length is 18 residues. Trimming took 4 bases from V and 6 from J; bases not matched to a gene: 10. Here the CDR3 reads CASSSGTSGGAFADTQYF. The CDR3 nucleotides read TGTGCCAGCAGTTCCGGGACTAGCGGGGGGGCATTTGCGGATACGCAGTATTTT.

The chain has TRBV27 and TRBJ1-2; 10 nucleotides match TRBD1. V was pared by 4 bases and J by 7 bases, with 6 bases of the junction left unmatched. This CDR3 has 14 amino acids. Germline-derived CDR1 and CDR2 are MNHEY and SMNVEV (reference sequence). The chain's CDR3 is CASSSGQGVFGYTF. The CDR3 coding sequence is TGTGCCAGCAGTTCCGGACAGGGGGTTTTTGGCTACACCTTC.

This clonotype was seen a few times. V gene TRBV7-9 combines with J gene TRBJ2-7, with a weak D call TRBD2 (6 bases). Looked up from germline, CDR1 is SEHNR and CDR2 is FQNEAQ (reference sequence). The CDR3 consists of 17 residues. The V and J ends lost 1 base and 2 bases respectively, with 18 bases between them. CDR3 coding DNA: TGTGCCAGCAGCTTAGTTCGAAGGAGGGGCCCGACCTACGAGCAGTACGTC. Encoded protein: CASSLVRRRGPTYEQYV.

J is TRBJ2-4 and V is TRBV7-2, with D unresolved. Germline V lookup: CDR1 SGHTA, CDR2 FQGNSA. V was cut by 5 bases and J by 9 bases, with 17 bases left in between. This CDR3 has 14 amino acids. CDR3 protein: CASSLPQLLSIQYF. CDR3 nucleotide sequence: TGTGCCAGCAGCCTCCCCCAACTTCTTTCCATTCAGTACTTC. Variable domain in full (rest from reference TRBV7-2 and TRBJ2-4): GAGVSQSPSNKVTEKGKDVELRCDPISGHTALYWYRQSLGQGLEFLIYFQGNSAPDKSGLPSDRFSAERTGGSVSTLTIQRTQQEDSAVYLCASSLPQLLSIQYFGAGTRLSVL.

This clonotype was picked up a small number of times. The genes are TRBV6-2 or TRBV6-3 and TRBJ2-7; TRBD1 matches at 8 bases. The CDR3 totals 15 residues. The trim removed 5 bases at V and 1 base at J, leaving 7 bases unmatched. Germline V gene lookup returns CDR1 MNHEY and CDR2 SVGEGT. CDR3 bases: TGTGCCAGCAGTACCCGGGACAGGCTTTCCTACGAGCAGTACTTC. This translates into CASSTRDRLSYEQYF.

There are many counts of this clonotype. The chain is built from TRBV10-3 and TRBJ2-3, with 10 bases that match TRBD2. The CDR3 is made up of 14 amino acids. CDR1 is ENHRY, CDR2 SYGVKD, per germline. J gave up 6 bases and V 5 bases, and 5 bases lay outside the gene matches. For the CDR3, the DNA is TGTGCCATCAGTATCCTAGCGGGGGACGATACGCAGTATTTT. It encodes CAISILAGDDTQYF.